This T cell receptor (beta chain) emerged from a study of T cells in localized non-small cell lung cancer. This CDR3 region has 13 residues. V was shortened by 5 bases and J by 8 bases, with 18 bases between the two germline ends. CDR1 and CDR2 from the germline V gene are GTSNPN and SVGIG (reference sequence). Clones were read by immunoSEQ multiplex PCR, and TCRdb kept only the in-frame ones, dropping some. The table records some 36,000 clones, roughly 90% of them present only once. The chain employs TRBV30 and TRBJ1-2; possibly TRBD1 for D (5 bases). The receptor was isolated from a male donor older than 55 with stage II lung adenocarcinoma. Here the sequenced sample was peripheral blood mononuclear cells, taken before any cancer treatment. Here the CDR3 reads CAWGVGLFSGYTF. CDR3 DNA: TGTGCCTGGGGGGTGGGGCTATTCAGCGGCTACACCTTC.